Included here is one T cell receptor (beta chain) sequence, with context. These data come from a study of CD8+CD57+ T cells in acquired aplastic anemia. Patients picked for sequencing had shown CD8+CD57+ cell expansion detected by flow cytometry. Genomic DNA acted as the template from which TCR beta VDJ combination and CDR3 sequence profiling were carried out. TCRdb passed the reads through MiXCR, listing each CDR3 protein once. The table records just over 450,000 distinct CDR3 sequences, more than 25% of them present only once. Germline V gene sequence: CDR1 MNHNY, CDR2 SVGAGI (reference sequence). The CDR3 runs to 15 residues. The V gene end was trimmed by 5 bases and the J gene end by 8 bases; junction bases not matched to a gene: 5.

The chain couples TRBV6-6 to TRBJ2-1; 14 nucleotides agree with TRBD2. Sequences were obtained from sorted CD4+, CD8+, or CD8+CD57+ T cells (not recorded which) from PBMCs. This TCR came from a human donor with aplastic anemia. The CDR3 is CASSPTSGGVYEQFF. For the CDR3, the DNA is TGTGCCAGCAGTCCGACTAGCGGGGGGGTCTATGAGCAGTTCTTC.